The clone carrying this T cell receptor beta chain was seen more than once but under ten times. The entry originates in a study of blood T cell repertoires in COVID-19. V was clipped by 1 base and J by 2 bases; unmatched bases: 8. CDR3 length: 16 amino acids. Germline lookup yields CDR1 SGHNT and CDR2 YENEEA. Profiled with immunoSEQ multiplex PCR; TCRdb holds only in-frame clones, not every one. This sample has 360,000 or so clones, with roughly four fifths found just once. Sequencing was carried out using PBMCs or T cells enriched from blood (not recorded which). V usage is TRBV11-3 and J usage is TRBJ2-7; 7 bases align to TRBD1. The TCR sequence derives from a woman between 50 and 59 years old who had recovered from COVID-19. As DNA, the CDR3 is TGTGCCAGCAGCTTAGTCGTCGGCAGGGGGACCTACGAGCAGTACTTC. Translated, it gives CASSLVVGRGTYEQYF.